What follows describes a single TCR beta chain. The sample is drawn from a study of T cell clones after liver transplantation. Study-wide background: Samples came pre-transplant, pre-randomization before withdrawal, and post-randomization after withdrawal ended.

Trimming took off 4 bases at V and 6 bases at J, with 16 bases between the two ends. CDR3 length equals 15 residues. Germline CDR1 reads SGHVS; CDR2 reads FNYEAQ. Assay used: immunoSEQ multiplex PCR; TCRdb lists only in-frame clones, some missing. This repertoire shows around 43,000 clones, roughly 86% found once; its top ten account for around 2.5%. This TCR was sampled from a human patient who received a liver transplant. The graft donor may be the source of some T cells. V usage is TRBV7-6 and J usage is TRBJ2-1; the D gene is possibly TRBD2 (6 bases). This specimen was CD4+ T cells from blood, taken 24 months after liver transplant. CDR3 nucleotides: TGTGCCAGCAGCTCATCACCCGGGAGACCCAATGAGCAGTTCTTC. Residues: CASSSSPGRPNEQFF.